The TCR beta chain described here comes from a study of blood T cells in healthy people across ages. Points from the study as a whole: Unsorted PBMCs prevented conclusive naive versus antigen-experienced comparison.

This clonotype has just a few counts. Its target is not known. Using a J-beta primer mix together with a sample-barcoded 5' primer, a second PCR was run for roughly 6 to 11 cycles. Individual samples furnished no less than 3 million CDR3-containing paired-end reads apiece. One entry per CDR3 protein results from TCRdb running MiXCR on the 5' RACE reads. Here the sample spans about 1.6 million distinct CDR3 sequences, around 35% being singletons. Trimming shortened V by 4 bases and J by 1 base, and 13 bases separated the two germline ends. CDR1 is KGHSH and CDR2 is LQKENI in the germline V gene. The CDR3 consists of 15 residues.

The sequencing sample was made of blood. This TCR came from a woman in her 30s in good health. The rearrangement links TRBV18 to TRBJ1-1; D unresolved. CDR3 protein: CASSLGPRGNTEAFF. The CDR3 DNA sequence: TGTGCCAGCTCACTAGGGCCCCGGGGGAACACTGAAGCTTTCTTT.